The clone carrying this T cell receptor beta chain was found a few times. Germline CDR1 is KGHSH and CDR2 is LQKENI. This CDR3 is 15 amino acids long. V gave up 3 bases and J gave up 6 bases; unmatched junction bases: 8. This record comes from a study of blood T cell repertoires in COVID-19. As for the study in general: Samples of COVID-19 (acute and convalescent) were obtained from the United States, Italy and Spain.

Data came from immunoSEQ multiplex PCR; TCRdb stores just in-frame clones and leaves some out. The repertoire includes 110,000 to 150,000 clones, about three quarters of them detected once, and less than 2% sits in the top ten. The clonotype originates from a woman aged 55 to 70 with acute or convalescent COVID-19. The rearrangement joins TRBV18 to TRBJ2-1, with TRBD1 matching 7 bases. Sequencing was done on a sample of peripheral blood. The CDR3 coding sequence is TGTGCCAGCTCACCCAAGGACAGGACCTCCAATGAGCAGTTCTTC. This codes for CASSPKDRTSNEQFF.